One and the same sample provided the 24 T cell receptor beta chains below, sequenced in a study of blood T cell repertoires in COVID-19. Clones were sequenced by immunoSEQ multiplex PCR, and TCRdb holds only the in-frame ones, with some missing. The sample carries about 400,000 clones, less than 90% recorded once. The specimen was PBMCs or T cells enriched from blood (not recorded which). All receptors come from a woman between 25 and 40 years old who had recovered from COVID-19.

This sequence joins TRBV19 and TRBJ1-4; D is undetermined. The CDR3 spans 14 residues. V lost 7 bases, J lost 0 bases, and 9 bases lay in between. Germline V gene data show CDR1 as LNHDA and CDR2 as SQIVND (reference sequence). DNA of the CDR3: TGTGCCAGTAAATGGACTGCAACTAATGAAAAACTGTTTTTT. This gives the protein CASKWTATNEKLFF.

The chain couples TRBV10-3 to TRBJ2-1; 7 positions match TRBD2. This CDR3 is 15 amino acids long. Unmatched junction bases numbered 5, after V lost 2 bases and J lost 4 bases. Germline CDR1 reads ENHRY; CDR2 reads SYGVKD. This CDR3 reads CAISEIQRGYNEQFF. CDR3 sequence (DNA): TGTGCCATCAGTGAGATACAGCGGGGATACAATGAGCAGTTCTTC.

V and J are TRBV5-1 and TRBJ2-7, with a tentative D call TRBD1 (6 bases). Looked up from germline, CDR1 is SGHRS and CDR2 is YFSETQ. The CDR3 totals 15 residues. With 4 bases removed from V and 7 bases from J, the gap between germline ends came to 21 bases. CDR3 protein: CASSNGQLATREQYF. As DNA, the CDR3 is TGCGCCAGCAGCAACGGACAGCTCGCGACTCGGGAGCAGTACTTC.

The chain links TRBV19 to TRBJ1-5; D ambiguous. Trimming left V 5 bases short and J 2 bases short, with 10 bases between. The CDR3 sequence is 14 residues long. Germline V gene lookup returns CDR1 LNHDA and CDR2 SQIVND (reference sequence). The CDR3 protein is CASSASGGNQPQHF. CDR3 coding DNA: TGTGCCAGTAGTGCCTCCGGGGGCAATCAGCCCCAGCATTTT.

On this clone itself: A read error may explain this, as a much larger clone is one base away. The V gene is TRBV7-2, the J gene TRBJ1-6; weak D call: TRBD1 (5 bases). Germline V gene lookup returns CDR1 SGHTA and CDR2 FQGNSA. The V gene lost 5 bases and the J gene lost 6 bases, with 8 bases spanning the gap. The CDR3 totals 13 residues. CDR3 DNA: TGTGCCAGCAGCCCTCAGGGTAATTCACCCCTCCACTTT. It codes for CASSPQGNSPLHF.

This chain joins TRBV30 and TRBJ1-2, with D perhaps matching TRBD1 (6 bases). The germline V and J ends were trimmed by 1 base and 8 bases, with 11 bases remaining between them. In germline, CDR1 is GTSNPN, CDR2 SVGIG (reference sequence). This CDR3 has 12 amino acids. The CDR3 DNA sequence: TGTGCCTGGAGTGAGACAGGACCCGGCTACACCTTC. The encoded protein is CAWSETGPGYTF.

V gene TRBV11-2 combines with J gene TRBJ2-7; 8 bases map to TRBD1. Per the germline V gene, CDR1 is SGHAT and CDR2 is FQNNGV. This CDR3 contains 15 residues. Trimming took 4 bases from V and 3 from J; bases not matched to a gene: 8. CDR3 protein: CASSSNRGVVYEQYF. CDR3 bases: TGTGCCAGCAGCTCTAACAGGGGGGTCGTCTACGAGCAGTACTTC.

The gene calls are TRBV5-1 and TRBJ1-1, with a weak D call TRBD1 (6 bases). Germline V gene lookup returns CDR1 SGHRS and CDR2 YFSETQ. Trimming removed 0 bases from V and 1 base from J, with 10 bases in between. The CDR3 runs 15 residues. CDR3 DNA: TGCGCCAGCAGCTTGGAGGGGGTAGGGAACACTGAAGCTTTCTTT. Its translation: CASSLEGVGNTEAFF.

The V and J genes are TRBV5-1 and TRBJ2-1; TRBD2 agrees at 8 bases. Losses at the gene ends were 0 bases for V and 8 bases for J; bases not matched to a gene: 13. The CDR3 has 17 amino acids. The germline CDR1 and CDR2 sequences are SGHRS and YFSETQ. The CDR3 sequence: CASSLVNSGGPSDEQFF. The CDR3 nucleotides are TGCGCCAGCAGCTTGGTAAACTCGGGAGGGCCCTCCGATGAGCAGTTCTTC. Looking up the rest from reference TRBV5-1 and TRBJ2-1 gives the full variable domain: KAGVTQTPRYLIKTRGQQVTLSCSPISGHRSVSWYQQTPGQGLQFLFEYFSETQRNKGNFPGRFSGRQFSNSRSEMNVSTLELGDSALYLCASSLVNSGGPSDEQFFGPGTRLTVL.

This clone was seen only once. The chain has TRBV27 and TRBJ2-1; 7 bases match TRBD2. J lost 6 bases, V lost 3 bases, and 8 bases had no gene match. From germline, CDR1 is MNHEY and CDR2 SMNVEV (reference sequence). The CDR3 is 15 residues long. In nucleotides, the CDR3 is TGTGCCAGCAGTTTCGGCGGGAGTTCGGGCAATGAGCAGTTCTTC. Protein: CASSFGGSSGNEQFF.

J is TRBJ1-1 and V is TRBV5-1; D unclear. CDR1 SGHRS and CDR2 YFSETQ come from the germline V gene. This CDR3 has 16 amino acids. V lost 0 bases, J lost 4 bases, and 16 bases lay in between. CDR3 sequence reads: CASSLAGLRFSTEAFF. CDR3 nucleotide sequence: TGCGCCAGCAGCTTGGCCGGGTTAAGGTTTTCCACTGAAGCTTTCTTT.

This clone appeared once. The chain joins TRBV4-1 to TRBJ2-1; D is perhaps TRBD2 (5 bases). Trimming shortened V by 0 bases and J by 3 bases, and 6 bases separated the two germline ends. The germline V gene has CDR1 MGHRA and CDR2 YSYEKL. The CDR3 runs to 14 residues. The CDR3 bases are TGCGCCAGCAGCCAAGATACTAGCTACAATGAGCAGTTCTTC. It specifies CASSQDTSYNEQFF.

This chain uses TRBV7-8 with TRBJ1-5; tentative D call: TRBD1 (5 bases). The CDR3 length is 17 residues. V lost 5 bases to trimming and J lost 0 bases, with 17 bases between them. Germline V lookup: CDR1 SGHVS, CDR2 FQNEAQ. The DNA for the CDR3 is TGTGCCAGCAGCCTTGCCCCAGGGCCTTATAGCAATCAGCCCCAGCATTTT. This encodes CASSLAPGPYSNQPQHF.

The gene calls are TRBV3-1 (or the pseudogene TRBV3-2) and TRBJ2-7; 11 nucleotides agree with TRBD2. With V trimmed by 5 bases and J by 6 bases, 6 bases remained unmatched. Germline V lookup: CDR1 LGHDT, CDR2 YNNKEL (reference sequence). This CDR3 region has 14 residues. Written as DNA, the CDR3 is TGTGCCAGCAGCTTCGCTCTAGCGGGAGGCGAGCAGTACTTC. This codes for CASSFALAGGEQYF.

This rearrangement joins TRBV5-4 to TRBJ1-1; D is ambiguous. The CDR3 runs 15 residues. CDR1 is SGHNT, CDR2 YYREEE, per germline (reference sequence). V was pared by 0 bases and J by 6 bases, with 15 bases between. CDR3 sequence (DNA): TGTGCCAGCAGCTTGGATCAGGTTGTACGAGCTGAAGCTTTCTTT. It is translated as CASSLDQVVRAEAFF.

This sequence joins TRBV27 and TRBJ1-2; possibly TRBD1 for D (5 bases). The germline gives CDR1 MNHEY, CDR2 SMNVEV (reference sequence). Trimming stripped 6 bases from V and 1 base from J, with 15 bases between. The CDR3 extends over 15 amino acids. The CDR3 protein is CASRRGTEFNYGYTF. The CDR3 nucleotides read TGTGCCAGCAGACGGGGGACGGAATTTAACTATGGCTACACCTTC.

As DNA, the CDR3 is TGTGCCAGCAGCCAAGTTACCCAGGGAGGGAATGGCTACACCTTC. Protein sequence: CASSQVTQGGNGYTF. V gene TRBV4-2 combines with J gene TRBJ1-2; TRBD1 is a possible D gene (5 bases). From germline, CDR1 is LGHNA and CDR2 YNFKEQ. The germline V and J ends were trimmed by 1 base and 6 bases, with 15 bases remaining between them. The CDR3 is 15 amino acids.

The V call is TRBV18, the J call TRBJ1-1; D is ambiguous. Germline V gives CDR1 KGHSH, CDR2 LQKENI. The length of the CDR3 is 16 residues. Trimming took off 2 bases at V and 0 bases at J, with 13 bases between the two ends. The CDR3 reads CASSPVEAQMNTEAFF. CDR3 in DNA: TGTGCCAGCTCACCAGTAGAGGCTCAAATGAACACTGAAGCTTTCTTT.

The V call is TRBV28, the J call TRBJ2-5, with D perhaps matching TRBD2 (5 bases). The germline CDR1 and CDR2 sequences are MDHEN and SYDVKM. V lost 6 bases, J lost 1 base, and 9 bases lay in between. The CDR3 has 13 residues. CDR3 in DNA: TGTGCCAGCAGCGCCGGGGTCCAAGAGACCCAGTACTTC. Amino acid sequence: CASSAGVQETQYF. Full variable domain (missing parts from reference TRBV28 and TRBJ2-5): DVKVTQSSRYLVKRTGEKVFLECVQDMDHENMFWYRQDPGLGLRLIYFSYDVKMKEKGDIPEGYSVSREKKERFSLILESASTNQTSMYLCASSAGVQETQYFGPGTRLLVL.

The V and J genes are TRBV5-1 and TRBJ2-2, with 7 nucleotides matching TRBD1. J gave up 7 bases and V 0 bases, and 12 bases lay outside the gene matches. Germline CDR1 SGHRS, CDR2 YFSETQ. This CDR3 has 17 amino acids. CDR3 sequence: CASSLVATGTVLGELFF. The DNA of the CDR3 is TGCGCCAGCAGCTTGGTGGCCACCGGGACAGTTCTCGGGGAGCTGTTTTTT.

This clone was seen a handful of times. This rearrangement joins TRBV13 to TRBJ2-2, with 16 bases identical to TRBD2. With V trimmed by 5 bases and J by 12 bases, 6 bases remained unmatched. Germline V lookup: CDR1 PRHDT, CDR2 FYEKMQ (reference sequence). The CDR3 covers 15 residues. This CDR3 is CASSTGLAGGRKLFF. CDR3 DNA sequence: TGTGCCAGCAGCACGGGACTAGCGGGGGGGAGGAAGCTGTTTTTT.

The CDR3 is CATSRTGSRNQPQHF. The CDR3 region has the DNA TGTGCCACCAGCAGGACAGGGTCTCGCAATCAGCCCCAGCATTTT. V is TRBV15 and J is TRBJ1-5, with 7 bases fitting TRBD1. Losses at the gene ends were 3 bases for V and 2 bases for J; bases not matched to a gene: 4. Germline assignment: CDR1 LNHNV and CDR2 YYDKDF (reference sequence). The CDR3 totals 15 residues.

Here the CDR3 reads CASGAGGHGYTF. CDR3 bases: TGTGCCAGTGGGGCAGGGGGTCATGGCTACACCTTC. The chain uses TRBV19 and TRBJ1-2; 7 positions match TRBD1. V lost 8 bases to trimming and J lost 6 bases; unmatched junction nucleotides: 6. The length of the CDR3 is 12 residues. Germline CDR1 is LNHDA and CDR2 is SQIVND (reference sequence). Full variable domain (remainder filled in from reference TRBV19 and TRBJ1-2): DGGITQSPKYLFRKEGQNVTLSCEQNLNHDAMYWYRQDPGQGLRLIYYSQIVNDFQKGDIAEGYSVSREKKESFPLTVTSAQKNPTAFYLCASGAGGHGYTFGSGTRLTVV.

The chain employs TRBV11-2 and TRBJ2-7, with 10 bases lining up with TRBD2. Per germline, CDR1 SGHAT and CDR2 FQNNGV. After removal of 4 bases from V and 7 bases from J, the junction contained 13 bases not matched to a gene. The CDR3 spans 16 residues. The CDR3 nucleotides read TGTGCCAGCAGCTCCCAGGGTAGCGGGAGGTTCTGGGAGCAGTACTTC. Translation gives CASSSQGSGRFWEQYF.